A selection of T cell receptor beta chains follows, all from one sample in a study of blood T cell repertoires in COVID-19. Clones were read by immunoSEQ multiplex PCR, and TCRdb kept only the in-frame ones, dropping some. Counted here are about 210,000 clones, around 88% occurring once; the ten biggest clones make up 7% to 10%. The sample comprised peripheral blood. The receptors shown here come from a woman aged 45-60 years with acute or convalescent COVID-19. The CDR3 runs from the conserved cysteine through the conserved F or W. The D gene is left open where the match is weak. Size is omitted from some rows. Given values are once, few, many or a class for expanded clones.

J | D | V | size | CDR3 | DNA
TRBJ1-4 | - | TRBV27 | - | CASSFAAGRRNEKLFF | TGTGCCAGCAGTTTCGCTGCGGGACGGAGAAATGAAAAACTGTTTTTT
TRBJ1-5 | TRBD1 | TRBV10-3 | - | CAISEGTGSSNQPQHF | TGTGCCATCAGTGAGGGGACAGGGAGTAGCAATCAGCCCCAGCATTTT
TRBJ2-7 | - | TRBV19 | - | CASSPPGRDFYEQYF | TGTGCCAGTAGTCCCCCCGGGCGGGACTTCTACGAGCAGTACTTC
TRBJ1-6 | TRBD1 | TRBV28 | - | CASSLPGTGGDSPLHF | TGTGCCAGCAGTTTACCCGGGACAGGGGGGGATTCACCCCTCCACTTT
TRBJ2-5 | - | TRBV19 | - | CASSMRWQGGQETQYF | TGTGCCAGTAGTATGAGGTGGCAGGGGGGACAAGAGACCCAGTACTTC
TRBJ2-7 | TRBD1 | TRBV28 | once | CASRGQAGPTYEQYF | TGTGCCAGCAGAGGACAGGCCGGCCCGACCTACGAGCAGTACTTC
TRBJ2-5 | - | TRBV19 | - | CASSIFFPGQRETQYF | TGTGCCAGTAGTATTTTTTTCCCCGGACAGCGAGAGACCCAGTACTTC
TRBJ1-5 | TRBD1 | TRBV2 | - | CASSRDRGKGQPQHF | TGTGCCAGCAGTCGGGACAGGGGGAAGGGACAGCCCCAGCATTTT
TRBJ2-2 | - | TRBV7-3 | - | CASSQLSWYTGELFF | TGTGCCAGCAGCCAACTGAGTTGGTACACCGGGGAGCTGTTTTTT
TRBJ1-4 | TRBD1 | TRBV19 | - | CASPRTGGNEKLFF | TGTGCCAGTCCAAGGACAGGGGGGAATGAAAAACTGTTTTTT
TRBJ2-1 | - | TRBV14 | once | CASSHSPTDNEQFF | TGTGCCAGCAGCCATTCCCCGACTGACAATGAGCAGTTCTTC
TRBJ1-1 | TRBD1 | TRBV10-2 | - | CASSDRTGGIEAFF | TGCGCCAGCAGTGATCGGACAGGAGGGATTGAAGCTTTCTTT
TRBJ2-7 | - | TRBV29-1 | - | CSVLRGMEQYF | TGCAGCGTTCTTCGGGGTATGGAGCAGTACTTC
TRBJ2-7 | - | TRBV29-1 | - | CSVFVSLYEQYF | TGCAGCGTTTTCGTGAGTCTCTACGAGCAGTACTTC
TRBJ1-6 | - | TRBV6-6 | - | CASSYTETYNSPLHF | TGTGCCAGCAGTTACACAGAGACCTATAATTCACCCCTCCACTTT
TRBJ2-5 | - | TRBV7-9 | - | CASSERRLGGEETQYF | TGTGCCAGCAGCGAGCGCCGTCTTGGAGGGGAAGAGACCCAGTACTTC
TRBJ2-7 | - | TRBV24-1 | - | CATSDFPGYEQYF | TGTGCCACCAGTGATTTCCCCGGCTACGAGCAGTACTTC
TRBJ1-6 | TRBD1 | TRBV9 | - | CASSPRDRAYNSPLHF | TGTGCCAGCAGCCCGCGAGACAGGGCCTATAATTCACCCCTCCACTTT
TRBJ1-2 | - | TRBV19 | - | CASSIEFVIGGIHGYTF | TGTGCCAGTAGTATTGAATTCGTAATCGGGGGGATTCATGGCTACACCTTC
TRBJ2-7 | TRBD2 | TRBV7-2 | - | CASSLTGLAGVSYEQYF | TGTGCCAGCAGCTTAACGGGACTAGCGGGAGTCTCCTACGAGCAGTACTTC
TRBJ1-1 | TRBD1 | TRBV10-3 | - | CAITGTGLNTEAFF | TGTGCCATCACCGGGACAGGGTTAAACACTGAAGCTTTCTTT
TRBJ2-4 | TRBD1 | TRBV5-8 | - | CASSSRTGQGWDIQYF | TGTGCCAGCAGCTCTAGGACTGGACAGGGGTGGGACATTCAGTACTTC
TRBJ2-1 | TRBD2 | TRBV7-2 | - | CASSLSLSGSGAFF | TGTGCCAGCAGCTTAAGTCTCAGCGGGAGCGGCGCGTTCTTC
TRBJ2-7 | TRBD1 | TRBV27 | - | CASSPGRTGAPF | TGTGCCAGCAGTCCAGGCCGGACAGGGGCCCCCTTC
TRBJ1-1 | - | TRBV19 | - | CASSFSMNTEAFF | TGTGCCAGTAGTTTTTCTATGAACACTGAAGCTTTCTTT
TRBJ2-5 | TRBD1 | TRBV11-2 | - | CASSSLGTGGETQYF | TGTGCCAGCAGCTCTCTAGGGACAGGGGGGGAGACCCAGTACTTC
TRBJ2-7 | - | TRBV9 | - | CASSPSYGGSYEQYF | TGTGCCAGCAGCCCGAGCTACGGCGGATCCTACGAGCAGTACTTC
TRBJ1-3 | - | TRBV20-1 | - | CSGEDGNTIYF | TGCAGTGGAGAAGATGGAAACACCATATATTTT
TRBJ1-2 | TRBD1 | TRBV30 | - | CAWSVFGSRTGAYGYTF | TGTGCCTGGAGTGTATTTGGGTCCCGGACAGGAGCGTATGGCTACACCTTC
TRBJ2-7 | - | TRBV14 | - | CASSRSTGPLYQYF | TGTGCCAGCAGCCGCTCAACAGGGCCCCTTTACCAGTACTTC
TRBJ2-1 | TRBD2 | TRBV7-9 | few | CASSLSGTNNEQFF | TGTGCCAGCAGCTTAAGCGGGACGAACAATGAGCAGTTCTTC